Shown below are 19 T cell receptor beta chains from a single sample sequenced in a study of tumor-infiltrating lymphocytes in primary liver carcinoma. Priming with a constant-region primer yielded TCR beta cDNA from 400 to 500 ng total RNA. Slightly modified ARM-PCR with three nested multiplex PCR rounds yielded TCR beta libraries. Researchers ran the first two PCR rounds for roughly 11 cycles each with TRBV1-TRBV30 forward primers and a C-beta reverse primer. TCRdb analysed the multiplex PCR reads with MiXCR anew, one entry per CDR3 protein. The sample shows about 54,000 distinct CDR3 sequences, about 80% of them seen only once. Joint extraction of RNA and DNA used roughly 19-33 mg of bulk tissue that was unsorted. The sample consisted of liver tumor tissue from sampling region 2. Stated subset: tumor region T2, inferior pole. The receptors were gathered from a man aged 40-55 years with primary liver carcinoma and hepatitis B virus infection.

In regard to this clonotype: Likely a read error: the CDR3 ends without its conserved phenylalanine or tryptophan. The CDR3 DNA is TGTGCCAGCAGCCAGGTTGGGCGGGCGAACACCCGGGAGCTGTTTCTT. Its protein product is CASSQVGRANTRELFL. The gene calls are TRBV6-1 and TRBJ2-2, with D perhaps TRBD2 (5 bases). The germline CDR1 and CDR2 sequences are MNHNS and SASEGT. The CDR3 length is 16 residues.

Of note for this clonotype: A junction end diverges from the germline sequence, so it may reflect a read error. The chain uses TRBV14 and TRBJ1-6; TRBD1 matches 8 bases. The germline V gene has CDR1 SGHDN and CDR2 FVKESK. The CDR3 runs to 15 residues. CDR3 bases: TGTGCCAGCTGCCAAACAGGGGGAGGTCTTTCAGCCCTCCACTTT. Translating gives CASCQTGGGLSALHF.

This clonotype was counted at least ten times. V is TRBV4-1 and J is TRBJ1-5; D gene ambiguous. The CDR3 loop spans 15 amino acids. From germline, CDR1 is MGHRA and CDR2 YSYEKL. Trimming took off 0 bases at V and 2 bases at J, with 8 bases between the two ends. This chain's CDR3 is CASSQDDRGNQPQHF. CDR3 bases: TGCGCCAGCAGCCAAGATGACCGGGGCAATCAGCCCCAGCATTTT.

This clonotype is a singleton in its sample. One end of the junction does not line up with germline, which may come from a read error. The chain uses TRBV10-3 and TRBJ2-3; TRBD1 aligns across 7 bases. Germline assignment: CDR1 ENHRY and CDR2 SYGVKD. CDR3 length equals 16 residues. The CDR3 region has the DNA TGTGCCATCAATGAGTCGAAGGGGGCCGTCAGGGATACGCAGTATTTT. Translating it yields CAINESKGAVRDTQYF.

This chain uses TRBV7-8 with TRBJ2-2, with D unclear. V was clipped by 0 bases and J by 7 bases, with 6 bases between them. CDR3 length: 13 residues. Per germline, CDR1 SGHVS and CDR2 FQNEAQ. The CDR3 protein is CASSLAPLGELFF. The DNA for the CDR3 is TGTGCCAGCAGCTTAGCCCCACTCGGGGAGCTGTTTTTT.

Regarding this clonotype: This could be a read error, since a much larger clone is one nucleotide away. The gene calls are TRBV30 and TRBJ2-7; 7 positions match TRBD2. Germline CDR1 is GTSNPN and CDR2 is SVGIG (reference sequence). The CDR3 is 11 amino acids. This CDR3 reads CPWTQGGEQYF. In nucleotides, the CDR3 is TGTCCCTGGACCCAGGGAGGGGAGCAGTACTTC.

Points on this clonotype: The germline gene is not matched at one end of the junction; a read error may be the cause. This chain joins TRBV10-3 and TRBJ2-6, with 7 positions matching TRBD2. This CDR3 has 20 residues. The germline V gene has CDR1 ENHRY and CDR2 SYGVKD. The CDR3 DNA reads as TGTGCCATCAGCCAAGACAACACGAGGGGCGGGAGCTCTGGGGCCAACATCCTGACTTTC. Its protein product is CAISQDNTRGGSSGANILTF.

Remarks on this clonotype: The germline gene is not matched at one end of the junction; a read error may be the cause. V gene TRBV7-8 combines with J gene TRBJ2-7, with D unclear. Germline V gives CDR1 SGHVS, CDR2 FQNEAQ. The CDR3 totals 15 residues. CDR3 protein: CASSLVWLDSYDQYF. The CDR3 DNA reads TGTGCCAGCAGCTTAGTGTGGCTAGACTCCTACGATCAGTACTTC.

With regard to this clonotype: Compared with germline, one end of the junction differs, possibly owing to a read error. This chain links TRBV11-2 with TRBJ1-2; D is unclear. Germline loops: CDR1 SGHAT, CDR2 FQNNGV. There are 13 residues in the CDR3. The DNA for the CDR3 is TGTGCCATCAGCTTAGAGGGAAACTATAGCTACACCTTC. This codes for CAISLEGNYSYTF.

To note about this clonotype: The junction shows a germline mismatch at one end, possibly a read error. V and J are TRBV12-3 or TRBV12-4 and TRBJ2-5; 9 bases line up with TRBD1. The CDR3 runs 13 residues. The CDR3 is CASRRGQGETQCF. The CDR3 nucleotides read TGTGCCAGCAGACGGGGACAGGGCGAGACCCAGTGCTTC.

This clonotype was detected only once. Mismatch with germline at one junction end may stem from a read error. The J gene is TRBJ2-7, the V gene TRBV10-3, with TRBD2 identical over 7 bases. CDR1 and CDR2 from the germline V gene are ENHRY and SYGVKD. The CDR3 is made up of 15 amino acids. The CDR3 sequence is CVITTGASGTYEQYF. In DNA, the CDR3 is TGTGTCATCACCACTGGGGCTAGCGGTACCTACGAGCAGTACTTC.

In regard to this clonotype: Germline is not matched at one junction end, which may reflect a read error. The J gene is TRBJ2-7, the V gene TRBV4-2; D remains ambiguous. Germline V gene sequence: CDR1 LGHNA, CDR2 YNFKEQ. The CDR3 spans 13 residues. The DNA for the CDR3 is TGTGCCAGGAGCCATCTTCTGGTCTACGAGCAGTACTTC. Residues: CARSHLLVYEQYF.

This clonotype was seen more than once but under ten times. The chain combines TRBV19 with TRBJ2-1; D perhaps matches TRBD2 (6 bases). V lost 4 bases and J lost 2, with 18 bases in between. Germline CDR1 reads LNHDA; CDR2 reads SQIVND (reference sequence). This CDR3 comprises 17 residues. Here the CDR3 DNA reads TGTGCCAGTAGTAGAGTAGCGGCCCGAGGCGCCTACAATGAGCAGTTCTTC. Residues: CASSRVAARGAYNEQFF.

There are many counts of this clonotype. J is TRBJ2-7 and V is TRBV12-3 or TRBV12-4; D may be TRBD2 (6 bases). Deletions cut 7 bases from V and 4 bases from J, with 20 bases between. CDR3 length: 15 amino acids. CDR3 bases: TGTGCCAGCACCGAACCGGGACTGGCTTTTTACGAGCAGTACTTC. As protein: CASTEPGLAFYEQYF.

A remark on this clonotype: One end of the junction is discordant with germline, which a read error may explain. V usage is TRBV11-2 and J usage is TRBJ2-1; 8 bases are a match to TRBD2. The CDR3 runs to 16 residues. The germline CDR1 and CDR2 sequences are SGHAT and FQNNGV. The CDR3 loop reads CASSSRPSGRIHEQSF. CDR3 coding DNA: TGTGCCAGCAGCTCGCGCCCCAGCGGGAGAATCCATGAGCAGTCCTTC.

Details on this clonotype: A much larger clone sits a single nucleotide away, making a read error possible. This sequence joins TRBV24-1 and TRBJ2-5; D possibly matches TRBD1 or TRBD2 (5 bases each). This CDR3 region has 14 residues. The germline V and J ends were trimmed by 10 bases and 3 bases, with 17 bases remaining between them. Germline V gene sequence: CDR1 KGHDR, CDR2 SFDVKD. CDR3 sequence: CATNPGIGEETQYF. The CDR3 region has the DNA TGTGCCACAAACCCCGGGATAGGGGAAGAGACCCAGTACTTC.

A note on this clonotype: In this CDR3 the conserved last residue, phenylalanine or tryptophan, is missing, so a read error is likely. The DNA is left out, because the CDR3 cannot be placed on it with certainty; the CDR3 is given as TCRdb lists it. The V call is TRBV6-5, the J call TRBJ2-1; the table gives TRBD1 as D, unverified against the DNA. Both ends counted, the CDR3 spans 17 residues. The germline gives CDR1 MNHEY, CDR2 SVGAGI. CDR3 protein: CASRSRQGALQLNEQSL.

This chain uses TRBV7-9 with TRBJ2-1; D may be TRBD1 (5 bases). The CDR3 is 12 residues long. Germline V gene sequence: CDR1 SEHNR, CDR2 FQNEAQ (reference sequence). This chain's CDR3 is CVSSSQGGEQFF. In DNA, the CDR3 is TGTGTCAGTAGCTCCCAGGGTGGTGAGCAGTTCTTC. Drawing the rest from reference TRBV7-9 and TRBJ2-1, the complete variable domain is DTGVSQNPRHKITKRGQNVTFRCDPISEHNRLYWYRQTLGQGPEFLTYFQNEAQLEKSRLLSDRFSAERPKGSFSTLEIQRTEQGDSAMYLCVSSSQGGEQFFGPGTRLTVL.

Worth noting for this clonotype: One end of the junction is discordant with germline, which a read error may explain. This sequence joins TRBV28 and TRBJ1-4; 9 positions match TRBD1. CDR1 and CDR2 (germline): MDHEN, SYDVKM. The CDR3 sequence is 14 residues long. This CDR3 is CAISLDRGDEKLFF. CDR3 bases: TGTGCCATCAGTTTGGACAGGGGAGATGAGAAACTGTTTTTT.